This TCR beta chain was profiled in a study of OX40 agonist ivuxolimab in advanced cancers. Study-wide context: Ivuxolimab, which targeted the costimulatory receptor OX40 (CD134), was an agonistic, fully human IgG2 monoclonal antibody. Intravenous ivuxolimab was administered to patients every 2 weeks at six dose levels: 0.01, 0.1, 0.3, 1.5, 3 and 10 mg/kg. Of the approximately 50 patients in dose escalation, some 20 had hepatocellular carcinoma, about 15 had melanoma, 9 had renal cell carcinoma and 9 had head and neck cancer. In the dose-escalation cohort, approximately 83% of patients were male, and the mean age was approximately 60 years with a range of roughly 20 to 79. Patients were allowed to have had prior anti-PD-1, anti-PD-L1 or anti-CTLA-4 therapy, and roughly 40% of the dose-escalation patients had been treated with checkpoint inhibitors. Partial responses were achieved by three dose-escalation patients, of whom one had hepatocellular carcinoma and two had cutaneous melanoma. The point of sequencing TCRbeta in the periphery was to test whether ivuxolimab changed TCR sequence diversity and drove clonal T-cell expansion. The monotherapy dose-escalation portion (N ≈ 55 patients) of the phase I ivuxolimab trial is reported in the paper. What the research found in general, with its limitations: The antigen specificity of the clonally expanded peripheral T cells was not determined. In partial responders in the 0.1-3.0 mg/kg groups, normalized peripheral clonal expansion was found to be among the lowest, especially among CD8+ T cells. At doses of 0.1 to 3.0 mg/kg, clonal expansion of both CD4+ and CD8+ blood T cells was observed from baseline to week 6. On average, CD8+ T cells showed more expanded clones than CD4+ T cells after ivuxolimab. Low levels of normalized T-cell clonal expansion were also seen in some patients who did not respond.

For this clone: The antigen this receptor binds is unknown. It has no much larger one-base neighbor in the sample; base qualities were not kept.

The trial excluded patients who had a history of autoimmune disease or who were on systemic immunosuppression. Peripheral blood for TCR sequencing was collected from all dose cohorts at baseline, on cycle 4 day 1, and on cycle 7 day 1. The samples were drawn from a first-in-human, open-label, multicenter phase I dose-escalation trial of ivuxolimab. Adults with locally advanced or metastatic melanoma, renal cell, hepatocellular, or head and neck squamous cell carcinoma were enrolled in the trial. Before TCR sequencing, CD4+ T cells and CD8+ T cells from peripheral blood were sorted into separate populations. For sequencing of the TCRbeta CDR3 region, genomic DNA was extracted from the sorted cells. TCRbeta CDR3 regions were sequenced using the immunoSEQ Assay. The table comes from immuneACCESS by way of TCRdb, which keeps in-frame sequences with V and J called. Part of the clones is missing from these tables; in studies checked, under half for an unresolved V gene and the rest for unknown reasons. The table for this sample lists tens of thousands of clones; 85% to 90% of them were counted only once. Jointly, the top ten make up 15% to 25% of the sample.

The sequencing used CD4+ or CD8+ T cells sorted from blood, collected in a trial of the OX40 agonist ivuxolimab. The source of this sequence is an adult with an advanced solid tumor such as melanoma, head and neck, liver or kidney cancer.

The nucleotides read TGTGCCAGCAGTTGGGCGCAGTATTTT. It specifies CASSWAQYF. This chain is built from TRBV6-9 and TRBJ2-3; the D gene identity is not certain. At the junction V is shortened by 4 bases and J by 10 bases, with 3 bases in between. Via the germline V gene, CDR1 is MNHGY and CDR2 SVAAGI. The CDR3 holds 9 amino acids from the cysteine to the phenylalanine. CDR3 DNA only is kept here, 27 bases in frame from base 1.